Presented here are 20 T cell receptor beta chains from one specimen sequenced in a study of T cells in Graves' hyperthyroidism and ophthalmopathy. The investigators amplified TCR beta CDR3 regions from RNA transcripts. The HTBI primer set drove a first-round RT-PCR of the TCR CDR3. TCRdb recomputed calls from the multiplex PCR reads with MiXCR, one row per CDR3 protein. The profile covers around 700,000 distinct CDR3 sequences, with about 17% appearing a single time and 16% taken by the ten largest. The sample consisted of blood. Source of these receptors: a woman aged 45-65 years with Graves' hyperthyroidism that later progressed to Graves' ophthalmopathy.

In this sample, this clonotype turned up many times. The CDR3 DNA is TGCAGTGCTATCCTGGAGGGACCCCTCCACTTT. Translation: CSAILEGPLHF. This rearrangement joins TRBV20-1 to TRBJ1-6; D remains ambiguous. CDR3 length: 11 amino acids. Per germline, CDR1 DFQATT and CDR2 SNEGSKA (reference sequence). V was shortened by 4 bases and J by 12 bases, with 10 bases between the two germline ends.

This clonotype showed up just a few times. A clone one base away is much larger, so this may be a read error. This chain uses TRBV27 with TRBJ1-6; D not resolved. V dropped 6 bases and J dropped 8 bases, with 8 bases sitting between them. The CDR3 spans 12 residues. The germline gives CDR1 MNHEY, CDR2 SMNVEV (reference sequence). The CDR3 region has the DNA TGTGCCAGCAGCCAGAGGGATTCACCCCTCCACTTT. Translating gives CASSQRDSPLHF.

The CDR3, as DNA: TGTGCCAGCAGCAGAGGAGGGACCGCAATTGATGAGCAGTTCTTC. It is translated as CASSRGGTAIDEQFF. V usage is TRBV6-1 and J usage is TRBJ2-1; tentative D call: TRBD2 (6 bases). CDR1 and CDR2 from the germline V gene are MNHNS and SASEGT. The CDR3 length is 15 residues. Trimming took 6 bases from V and 8 from J, leaving 20 bases between them.

This clonotype turned up a few times. This chain's CDR3 is CASSYSGIGNYGYTF. Written as DNA, the CDR3 is TGTGCCAGCAGTTACTCGGGGATAGGCAACTATGGCTACACCTTC. This rearrangement joins TRBV6-6 to TRBJ1-2; the D is unclear. This CDR3 spans 15 amino acids. The V gene's germline CDR1 is MNHNY and CDR2 SVGAGI (reference sequence). V was clipped by 0 bases and J by 2 bases, with 10 bases between them.

This clonotype was seen at least ten times. The rearrangement joins TRBV6-1 to TRBJ2-3; either TRBD1 or TRBD2 may supply D (5 bases each). From germline, CDR1 is MNHNS and CDR2 SASEGT. The CDR3 has 15 residues. Trimming took off 5 bases at V and 0 bases at J, with 12 bases between the two ends. The CDR3 is CASSWPGPSTDTQYF. As DNA, the CDR3 is TGTGCCAGCAGTTGGCCGGGACCTAGCACAGATACGCAGTATTTT.

This clonotype has a count of ten or more. The J gene is TRBJ1-1, the V gene TRBV5-1, with D possibly matching TRBD1 (6 bases). The CDR3 runs to 15 residues. Germline V gives CDR1 SGHRS, CDR2 YFSETQ. V was shortened by 4 bases and J by 6 bases, with 19 bases between the two germline ends. This CDR3 reads CASSGLQGRLAEAFF. In DNA, the CDR3 is TGCGCCAGCAGCGGTTTACAGGGCCGGCTCGCTGAAGCTTTCTTT.

At least ten counts were recorded for this clonotype. The chain employs TRBV3-1 and TRBJ2-1; TRBD2 is a possible D gene (5 bases). This CDR3 region has 13 residues. In germline, CDR1 is LGHDT, CDR2 YNNKEL (reference sequence). Trimming left V 2 bases short and J 4 bases short, with 6 bases between. CDR3 residues: CASSQRTYNEQFF. The DNA for the CDR3 is TGTGCCAGCAGCCAAAGGACTTACAATGAGCAGTTCTTC.

This clonotype was counted ten times or more. This chain uses TRBV7-6 with TRBJ2-2; 9 bases agree with TRBD2. This CDR3 has 18 residues. Germline V gene sequence: CDR1 SGHVS, CDR2 FNYEAQ. J lost 5 bases, V lost 7 bases, and 17 bases had no gene match. The CDR3 loop is CASTVRERGARETGELFF. CDR3 in DNA: TGTGCCAGCACCGTGCGGGAGCGGGGGGCTAGAGAGACCGGGGAGCTGTTTTTT. Full variable domain (rest looked up from reference TRBV7-6 and TRBJ2-2): GAGVSQSPRYKVTKRGQDVALRCDPISGHVSLYWYRQALGQGPEFLTYFNYEAQQDKSGLPNDRFSAERPEGSISTLTIQRTEQRDSAMYRCASTVRERGARETGELFFGEGSRLTVL.

Details on this clonotype: Given a much more abundant clone one base away, this may be a read error. This is likely a read error, given that the CDR3 carries no conserved phenylalanine or tryptophan at its end. The chain carries TRBV12-3 or TRBV12-4 and TRBJ1-1; 8 positions agree with TRBD1. The J segment lost 0 bases and the V segment lost 2 bases, leaving 5 bases of the junction unmatched. The CDR3 has 16 residues. DNA of the CDR3: TGTGCCAGCAGTTTAAGGACAGGGATAATGAACACTGAAGCTTTCGTT. Amino acids: CASSLRTGIMNTEAFV.

This clonotype was counted many times. The gene calls are TRBV11-2 and TRBJ1-6; D ambiguous. The CDR3 has 11 residues. Germline CDR1 reads SGHAT; CDR2 reads FQNNGV. V lost 6 bases and J 7 bases, leaving 4 bases between the germline ends. Here the CDR3 DNA reads TGTGCCAGCAGTTCAAATTCACCCCTCCACTTT. It translates to CASSSNSPLHF.

This clonotype was seen many times. The gene calls are TRBV12-3 or TRBV12-4 and TRBJ1-1; the match to TRBD1 covers 9 bases. This CDR3 region has 14 residues. Unmatched junction bases numbered 6, after V lost 7 bases and J lost 3 bases. The DNA for the CDR3 is TGTGCCAGCATTACAGGGGGCGTACACACTGAAGCTTTCTTT. Its protein product is CASITGGVHTEAFF.

In this sample, this clonotype turned up a few times. The chain employs TRBV20-1 and TRBJ1-5, with D unresolved. V lost 6 bases and J lost 5, with 14 bases in between. CDR3 length: 13 residues. Germline CDR1 reads DFQATT; CDR2 reads SNEGSKA (reference sequence). CDR3 DNA: TGCAGTGCCAGCCGGTCCGGCGATCAGCCCCAGCATTTT. It is translated as CSASRSGDQPQHF.

In its sample, this clonotype was seen many times. The rearrangement joins TRBV12-3 or TRBV12-4 to TRBJ2-7, with D possibly called TRBD1 or TRBD2 (5 bases each). Trimming took off 3 bases at V and 9 bases at J, with 12 bases between the two ends. This CDR3 is 12 amino acids long. Here the CDR3 reads CASSLRGRGQYF. For the CDR3, the DNA is TGTGCCAGCAGTTTGAGGGGAAGGGGGCAGTACTTC.

This clonotype was seen a few times. The chain links TRBV7-9 to TRBJ1-6, with unresolved D. This CDR3 has 14 residues. Per the germline V gene, CDR1 is SEHNR and CDR2 is FQNEAQ (reference sequence). V shed 5 bases and J shed 10 bases, with 15 bases lying between them. The CDR3 is CASSQAVDRSPLHF. CDR3 sequence (DNA): TGTGCCAGCAGCCAAGCGGTCGATCGATCACCCCTCCACTTT.

This chain links TRBV15 with TRBJ2-2; the D gene is possibly TRBD1 (7 bases). The V end was cut by 1 base, the J end by 4 bases, with 10 bases between. Germline V gene sequence: CDR1 LNHNV, CDR2 YYDKDF (reference sequence). This CDR3 is built from 15 residues. The CDR3 nucleotides read TGTGCCACCAGCAGAGGACAGGGACTCACCGGGGAGCTGTTTTTT. It translates to CATSRGQGLTGELFF. Looking up the rest from reference TRBV15 and TRBJ2-2 gives the full variable domain: DAMVIQNPRYQVTQFGKPVTLSCSQTLNHNVMYWYQQKSSQAPKLLFHYYDKDFNNEADTPDNFQSRRPNTSFCFLDIRSPGLGDTAMYLCATSRGQGLTGELFFGEGSRLTVL.

This clonotype has a count of ten or more. The chain employs TRBV13 and TRBJ2-7; 9 bases map to TRBD1. From germline, CDR1 is PRHDT and CDR2 FYEKMQ (reference sequence). With 6 bases clipped from V and 0 bases from J, the junction kept 6 bases outside the gene matches. The length of the CDR3 is 15 residues. CDR3 DNA sequence: TGTGCCAGCAGACTACAGGGGGCTAGCTCCTACGAGCAGTACTTC. Amino acid sequence: CASRLQGASSYEQYF.

CDR3: CASSPRDRGPGGYTF. In nucleotides, the CDR3 is TGCGCCAGCAGCCCCCGGGACAGGGGTCCAGGTGGCTACACCTTC. The rearrangement links TRBV5-1 to TRBJ1-2; 10 bases are shared with TRBD1. The J segment lost 7 bases and the V segment lost 4 bases, leaving 10 bases of the junction unmatched. Germline lookup yields CDR1 SGHRS and CDR2 YFSETQ. This CDR3 has 15 amino acids.

This clonotype has ten or more counts. The J gene is TRBJ2-5, the V gene TRBV7-2, with 9 bases that match TRBD2. Unmatched junction bases numbered 6, after V lost 5 bases and J lost 5 bases. The CDR3 covers 14 residues. In germline, CDR1 is SGHTA, CDR2 FQGNSA. The CDR3 here is CASSLGTSSETQYF. The CDR3 coding sequence is TGTGCCAGCAGCCTCGGGACTAGCTCCGAGACCCAGTACTTC.

This chain links TRBV13 with TRBJ1-3; no definite D call. This CDR3 spans 16 amino acids. The germline V gene encodes CDR1 PRHDT and CDR2 FYEKMQ (reference sequence). Trimming stripped 6 bases from V and 0 bases from J, with 15 bases between. The CDR3 loop is CASSKNGAGSGNTIYF. In nucleotides, the CDR3 is TGTGCCAGCAGTAAGAACGGAGCTGGCTCTGGAAACACCATATATTTT.

This clonotype appeared many times. The gene calls are TRBV20-1 and TRBJ1-6; no reliable D call. The CDR3 loop spans 15 amino acids. Germline assignment: CDR1 DFQATT and CDR2 SNEGSKA (reference sequence). V shed 0 bases and J shed 0 bases, with 6 bases lying between them. This CDR3 reads CSARESSSYNSPLHF. Here the CDR3 DNA reads TGCAGTGCTAGAGAGAGTAGCTCCTATAATTCACCCCTCCACTTT.